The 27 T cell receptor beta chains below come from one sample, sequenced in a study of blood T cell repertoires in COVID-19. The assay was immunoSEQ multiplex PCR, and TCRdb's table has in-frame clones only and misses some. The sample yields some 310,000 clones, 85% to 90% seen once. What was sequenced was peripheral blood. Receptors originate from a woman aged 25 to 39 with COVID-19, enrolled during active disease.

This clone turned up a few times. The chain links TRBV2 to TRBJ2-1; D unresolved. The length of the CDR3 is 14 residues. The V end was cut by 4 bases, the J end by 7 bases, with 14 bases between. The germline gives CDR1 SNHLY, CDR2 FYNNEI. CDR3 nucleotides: TGTGCCAGCAGTGTCGCGGTCTCTCAGAATGAGCAGTTCTTC. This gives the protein CASSVAVSQNEQFF. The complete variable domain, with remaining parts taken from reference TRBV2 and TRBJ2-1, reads EPEVTQTPSHQVTQMGQEVILRCVPISNHLYFYWYRQILGQKVEFLVSFYNNEISEKSEIFDDQFSVERPDGSNFTLKIRSTKLEDSAMYFCASSVAVSQNEQFFGPGTRLTVL.

CDR3 sequence: CASSQSRTGGVETQYF. CDR3 in DNA: TGTGCCAGCAGCCAATCTCGGACAGGGGGAGTGGAGACCCAGTACTTC. The chain carries TRBV14 and TRBJ2-5; 10 bases are a match to TRBD1. With V trimmed by 2 bases and J by 5 bases, 8 bases remained unmatched. The CDR3 extends over 16 amino acids. Germline V gene lookup returns CDR1 SGHDN and CDR2 FVKESK.

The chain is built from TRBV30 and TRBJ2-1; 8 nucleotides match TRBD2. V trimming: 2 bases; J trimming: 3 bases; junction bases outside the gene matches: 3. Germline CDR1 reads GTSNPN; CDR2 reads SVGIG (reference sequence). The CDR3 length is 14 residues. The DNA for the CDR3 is TGTGCCTGGAGTAGGCGGGAGGACTACAATGAGCAGTTCTTC. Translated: CAWSRREDYNEQFF.

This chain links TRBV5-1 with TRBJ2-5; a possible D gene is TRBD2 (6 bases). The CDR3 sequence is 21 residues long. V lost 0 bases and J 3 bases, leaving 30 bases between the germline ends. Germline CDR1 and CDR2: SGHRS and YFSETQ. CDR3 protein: CASSLATGLALLSTEKETQYF. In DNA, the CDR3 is TGCGCCAGCAGCTTGGCCACGGGACTCGCCCTCCTCTCCACCGAAAAAGAGACCCAGTACTTC.

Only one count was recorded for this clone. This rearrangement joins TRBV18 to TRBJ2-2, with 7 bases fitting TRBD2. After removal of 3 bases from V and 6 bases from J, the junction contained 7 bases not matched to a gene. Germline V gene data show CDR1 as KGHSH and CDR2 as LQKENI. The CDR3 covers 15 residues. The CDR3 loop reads CASSPVLAEPGELFF. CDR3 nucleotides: TGTGCCAGCTCACCCGTCCTAGCGGAACCCGGGGAGCTGTTTTTT.

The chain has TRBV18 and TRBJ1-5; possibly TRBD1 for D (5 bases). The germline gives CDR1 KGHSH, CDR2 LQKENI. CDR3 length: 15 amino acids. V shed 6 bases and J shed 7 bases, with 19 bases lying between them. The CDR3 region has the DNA TGTGCCAGCTCTTCAACGGGGCAGGGAGGCCAGCCCCAGCATTTT. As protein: CASSSTGQGGQPQHF.

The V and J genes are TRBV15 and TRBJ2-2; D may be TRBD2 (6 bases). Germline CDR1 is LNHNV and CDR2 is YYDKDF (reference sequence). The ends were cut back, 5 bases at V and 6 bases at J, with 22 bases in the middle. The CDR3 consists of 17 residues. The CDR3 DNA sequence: TGTGCCACCAGCTTGGGCGTGGCGGGGCTGCTCGCCGGGGAGCTGTTTTTT. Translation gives CATSLGVAGLLAGELFF. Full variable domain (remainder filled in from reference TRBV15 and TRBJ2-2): DAMVIQNPRYQVTQFGKPVTLSCSQTLNHNVMYWYQQKSSQAPKLLFHYYDKDFNNEADTPDNFQSRRPNTSFCFLDIRSPGLGDTAMYLCATSLGVAGLLAGELFFGEGSRLTVL.

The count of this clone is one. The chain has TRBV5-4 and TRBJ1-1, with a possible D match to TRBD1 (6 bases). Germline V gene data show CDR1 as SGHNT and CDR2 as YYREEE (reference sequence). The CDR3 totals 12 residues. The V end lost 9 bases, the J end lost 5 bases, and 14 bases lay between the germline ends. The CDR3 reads CATQQGRTEAFF. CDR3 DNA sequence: TGTGCCACCCAACAGGGACGTACTGAAGCTTTCTTT.

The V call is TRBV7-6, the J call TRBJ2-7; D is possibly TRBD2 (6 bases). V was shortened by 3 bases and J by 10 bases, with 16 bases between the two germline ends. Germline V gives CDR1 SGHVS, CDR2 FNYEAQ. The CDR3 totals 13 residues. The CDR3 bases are TGTGCCAGCAGCTTTTCGGGAGAAGTTGACCAGTACTTC. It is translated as CASSFSGEVDQYF.

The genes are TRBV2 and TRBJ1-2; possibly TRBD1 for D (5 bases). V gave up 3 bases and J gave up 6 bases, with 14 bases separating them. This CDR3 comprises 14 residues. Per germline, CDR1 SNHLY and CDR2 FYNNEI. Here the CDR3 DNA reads TGTGCCAGCAGTGACACGCGGGGCATGAATGGCTACACCTTC. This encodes CASSDTRGMNGYTF.

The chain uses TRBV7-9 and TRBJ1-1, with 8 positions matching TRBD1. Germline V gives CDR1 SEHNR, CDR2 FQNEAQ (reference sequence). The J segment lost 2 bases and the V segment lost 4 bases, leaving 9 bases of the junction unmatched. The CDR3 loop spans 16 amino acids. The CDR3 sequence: CASSSTTGAKNTEAFF. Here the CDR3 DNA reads TGTGCCAGCAGCTCCACGACAGGGGCGAAAAACACTGAAGCTTTCTTT.

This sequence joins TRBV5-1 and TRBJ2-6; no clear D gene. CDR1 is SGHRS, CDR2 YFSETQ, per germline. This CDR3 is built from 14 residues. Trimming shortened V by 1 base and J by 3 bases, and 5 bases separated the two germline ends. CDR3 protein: CASSLNGGANVLTF. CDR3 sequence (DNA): TGCGCCAGCAGCTTGAACGGTGGGGCCAACGTCCTGACTTTC.

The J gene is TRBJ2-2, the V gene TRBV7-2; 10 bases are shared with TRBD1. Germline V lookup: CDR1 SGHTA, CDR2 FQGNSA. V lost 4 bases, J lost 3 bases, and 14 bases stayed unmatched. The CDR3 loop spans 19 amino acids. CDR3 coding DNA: TGTGCCAGCAGCTCACTTATAGGGTTAGGGACAGGGGACACCGGGGAGCTGTTTTTT. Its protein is CASSSLIGLGTGDTGELFF.

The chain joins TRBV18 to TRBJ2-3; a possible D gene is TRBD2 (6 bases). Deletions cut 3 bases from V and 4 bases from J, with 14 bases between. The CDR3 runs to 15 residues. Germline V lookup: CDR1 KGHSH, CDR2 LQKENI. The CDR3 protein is CASSPGRGAPDTQYF. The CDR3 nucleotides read TGTGCCAGCTCACCCGGGAGAGGGGCCCCAGATACGCAGTATTTT.

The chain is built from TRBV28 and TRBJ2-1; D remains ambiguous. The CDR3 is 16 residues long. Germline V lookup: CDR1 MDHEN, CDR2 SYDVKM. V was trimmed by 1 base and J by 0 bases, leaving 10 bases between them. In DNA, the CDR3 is TGTGCCAGCAGTTTATCACTCTCGAGCTCCTACAATGAGCAGTTCTTC. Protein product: CASSLSLSSSYNEQFF.

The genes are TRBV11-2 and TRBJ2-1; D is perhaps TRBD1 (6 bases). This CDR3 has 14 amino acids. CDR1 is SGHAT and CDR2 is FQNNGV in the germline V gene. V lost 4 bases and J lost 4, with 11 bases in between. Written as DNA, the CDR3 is TGTGCCAGCAGCTCCCCAGGGGATTACAATGAGCAGTTCTTC. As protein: CASSSPGDYNEQFF.

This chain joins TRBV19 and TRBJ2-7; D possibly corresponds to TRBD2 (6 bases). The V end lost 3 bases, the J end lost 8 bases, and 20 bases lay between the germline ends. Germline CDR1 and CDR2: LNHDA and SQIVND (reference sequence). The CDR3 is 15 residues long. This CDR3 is CASSMLEGGISKQYF. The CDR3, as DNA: TGTGCCAGTAGTATGTTGGAGGGTGGAATTAGTAAGCAGTACTTC.

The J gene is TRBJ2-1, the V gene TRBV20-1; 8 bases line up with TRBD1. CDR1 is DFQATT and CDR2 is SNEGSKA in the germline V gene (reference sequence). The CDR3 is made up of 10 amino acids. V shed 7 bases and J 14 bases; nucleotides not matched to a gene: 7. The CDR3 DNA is TGCAGTGTCAGTCCGACAGGGGAGTTCTTC. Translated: CSVSPTGEFF.

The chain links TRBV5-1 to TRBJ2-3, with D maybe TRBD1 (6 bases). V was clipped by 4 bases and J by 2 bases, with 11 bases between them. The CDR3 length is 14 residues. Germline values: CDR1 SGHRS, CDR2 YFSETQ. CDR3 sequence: CASSPDRPTDTQYF. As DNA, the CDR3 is TGCGCCAGCAGCCCTGACAGGCCCACAGATACGCAGTATTTT.

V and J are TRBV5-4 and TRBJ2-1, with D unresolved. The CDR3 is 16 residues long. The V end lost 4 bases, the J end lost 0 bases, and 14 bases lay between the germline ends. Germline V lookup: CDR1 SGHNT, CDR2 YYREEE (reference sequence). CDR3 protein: CASSQSGVSSYNEQFF. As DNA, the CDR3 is TGTGCCAGCAGCCAATCGGGTGTGAGCTCCTACAATGAGCAGTTCTTC.

In nucleotides, the CDR3 is TGTGCCAGCAGTTTAGTGACAGGCACTGAAGCTTTCTTT. Translation gives CASSLVTGTEAFF. The chain couples TRBV27 to TRBJ1-1, with TRBD1 as a possible D gene (6 bases). The CDR3 is made up of 13 amino acids. V lost 2 bases and J 4 bases, leaving 8 bases between the germline ends. Germline assignment: CDR1 MNHEY and CDR2 SMNVEV (reference sequence).

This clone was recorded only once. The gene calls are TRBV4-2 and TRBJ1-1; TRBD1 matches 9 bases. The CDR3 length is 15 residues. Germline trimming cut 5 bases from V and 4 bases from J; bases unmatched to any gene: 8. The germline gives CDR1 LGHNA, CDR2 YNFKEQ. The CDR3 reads CASSLTTGGGTEAFF. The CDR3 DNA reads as TGTGCCAGCAGCTTAACCACAGGGGGCGGCACTGAAGCTTTCTTT.

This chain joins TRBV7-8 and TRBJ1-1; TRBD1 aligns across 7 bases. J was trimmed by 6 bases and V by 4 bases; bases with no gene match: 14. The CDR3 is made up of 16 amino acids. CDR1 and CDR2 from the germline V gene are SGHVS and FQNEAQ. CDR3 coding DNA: TGTGCCAGCAGCTCTACCCTCAGGGGGATATTGGCTGAAGCTTTCTTT. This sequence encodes CASSSTLRGILAEAFF.

CDR3 DNA sequence: TGTGCCAGCAAAGGGGCGGCCACCATGAACACTGAAGCTTTCTTT. Amino acid sequence: CASKGAATMNTEAFF. This chain uses TRBV2 with TRBJ1-1, with TRBD1 as a possible D gene (5 bases). This CDR3 is 15 amino acids long. V lost 7 bases and J 0 bases, leaving 15 bases between the germline ends. CDR1 and CDR2 (germline): SNHLY, FYNNEI.

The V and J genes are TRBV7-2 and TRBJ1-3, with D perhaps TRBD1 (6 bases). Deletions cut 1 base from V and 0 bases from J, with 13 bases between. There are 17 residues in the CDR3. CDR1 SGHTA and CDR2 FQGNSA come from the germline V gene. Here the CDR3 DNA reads TGTGCCAGCAGCTTAGTGGCAGGGGCAAGCTCTGGAAACACCATATATTTT. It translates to CASSLVAGASSGNTIYF.

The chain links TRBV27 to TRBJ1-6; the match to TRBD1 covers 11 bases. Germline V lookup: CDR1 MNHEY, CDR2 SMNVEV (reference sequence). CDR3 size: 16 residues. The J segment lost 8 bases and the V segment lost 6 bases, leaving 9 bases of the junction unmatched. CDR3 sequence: CASRVSTGQGDSPLHF. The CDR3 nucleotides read TGTGCCAGCAGAGTATCAACGGGACAGGGGGATTCACCCCTCCACTTT.

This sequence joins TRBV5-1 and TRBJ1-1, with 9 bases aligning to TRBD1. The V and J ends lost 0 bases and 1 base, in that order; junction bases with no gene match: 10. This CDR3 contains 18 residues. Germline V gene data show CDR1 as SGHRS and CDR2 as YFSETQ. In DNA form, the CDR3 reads TGCGCCAGCAGCTTGGCCAAAGGGACAGGGAGAACGAACACTGAAGCTTTCTTT. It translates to CASSLAKGTGRTNTEAFF. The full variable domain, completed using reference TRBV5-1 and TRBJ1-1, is KAGVTQTPRYLIKTRGQQVTLSCSPISGHRSVSWYQQTPGQGLQFLFEYFSETQRNKGNFPGRFSGRQFSNSRSEMNVSTLELGDSALYLCASSLAKGTGRTNTEAFFGQGTRLTVV.